This T cell receptor (beta chain) emerged from a study of T cells after yellow fever vaccination (dated by TCRdb to between 2019 and 2020). Study-level background: Libraries from fractions with low cell numbers were prepared with the SMART-Seq v4 Ultra Low Input RNA kit. To follow T-cell clones before and after primary and booster YFV17D yellow fever vaccination, bulk TCR alpha and beta repertoires were sequenced over time. Two healthy male donors made up the cohort, one aged 18 to 30 years and the other aged 30 to 39 years. Blood samples were taken at several timepoints before and after primary and secondary immunization, and bulk PBMC replicates and cell subsets were isolated.

TCR cDNA was made using 5'RACE template switching, a step that added a universal primer site and unique molecular identifiers. Priming of cDNA synthesis was performed from both the TCR alpha and TCR beta constant segments. Libraries were amplified in two PCR steps, with sample barcodes and sequencing adapters added in the second step. Sequencing of the libraries was done on either Illumina HiSeq 2500 (2x100 bp) or NovaSeq (2x150 bp). Under the source paper's analysis protocol: MIGEC handled demultiplexing of reads and collapsing into UMI consensus sequences, while MiXCR performed V(D)J alignment. Vaccine-responding clonotypes were identified with edgeR using replicate PBMC samples, with FDR below 0.01 and a log2 fold change above 5 up to day 15 being required. Bulk clonotypes were assigned CD4 or CD8 identity according to which sequenced CD4 or CD8 repertoire held them at higher abundance. Using fastp trimming at Q25 and MiXCR clonotype assembly, TCRdb reanalyzed the public sequencing data and kept in-frame beta chains. For every CDR3 protein sequence, its rows merge into one entry that carries the most common genes and DNA. The authors' filters were not applied to this entry. This sample is represented by around 250,000 distinct CDR3 sequences; about 7% of them were singletons. Around 0.9% of the sample is held by the ten biggest clonotypes.

Study-wide findings and limitations: The secondary T-cell response was weaker than the primary response but faster, peaking on day 5 instead of day 15. Computational filtering was needed because FACS-sorted repertoires could contain abundant contaminating clonotypes from the bulk population. Because only a couple of donors were included in the study, the extent to which the findings can be generalized is limited. A small share of clonotypes was detected in both CD4 and CD8 compartments, with the overlap likely arising from convergent recombination. After the booster, most clones that had expanded after primary vaccination were detected again (approximately 97% of CD4 and roughly 86% of CD8), suggesting broad maintenance of memory.

Per the publication, the treatment or condition label means: live attenuated yellow fever vaccine strain. PBMCs were isolated from peripheral blood using a standard Ficoll-Paque protocol. CD4 and CD8 T-cell fractions were isolated with Dynabeads CD4 and CD8 positive selection kits. RNA was extracted with TriZol from bulk PBMCs, CD4 and CD8 fractions, and dextramer-positive and dextramer-negative fractions. The junction shows trimming of 6 bases on V and 0 bases on J, plus 10 bases between the germline ends. CDR3 length: 14 amino acids, cysteine to phenylalanine. Only the CDR3 region is kept as DNA, spanning 42 bases read in frame from base 1. The germline V gene supplies CDR1 MNHEY and CDR2 SVGAGI. This clonotype was recorded at least ten times. Its target antigen remains unknown. No per-base quality is available; no much larger clone lies one base away.

In this chain, TRBV6-5 is recombined with TRBJ2-3; a weak D assignment points to TRBD2 (6 bases agree). The specimen was CD4+ T cells sorted from PBMCs, collected 15 days after the yellow fever booster vaccination. This TCR was recovered from a man aged 30-40 years who received the YFV17D yellow fever vaccine. Here the CDR3 is given as CASSQSGSTDTQYF. Read as DNA, the sequence is TGTGCCAGCAGCCAGAGCGGGAGCACAGATACGCAGTATTTT.